This passage covers 21 T cell receptor beta chains from one sample sequenced in a study of cytomegalovirus exposure and HLA in healthy donors. The study ran its PCR with 60 Vbeta and 13 Jbeta primers. Clones were read by immunoSEQ multiplex PCR, and TCRdb kept only the in-frame ones, dropping some. This sample yields about 140,000 clones, of which approximately 73% are seen a single time; 1% to 1.5% belongs to the top ten. Material: PBMCs. The receptors shown here come from a woman in her thirties or forties in good health and CMV-seronegative.

The CDR3 sequence: CASSLQRIYEQYF. CDR3 coding DNA: TGTGCCAGCAGTTTACAGAGAATCTACGAGCAGTACTTC. The V gene is TRBV2, the J gene TRBJ2-7; D is unresolved. With 5 bases removed from V and 3 bases from J, the gap between germline ends came to 11 bases. Per germline, CDR1 SNHLY and CDR2 FYNNEI. This CDR3 has 13 amino acids.

V and J are TRBV20-1 and TRBJ1-1; no firm D call. The CDR3 consists of 10 residues. Germline V gene data show CDR1 as DFQATT and CDR2 as SNEGSKA (reference sequence). V shed 6 bases and J shed 3 bases, with 5 bases lying between them. CDR3 in DNA: TGCAGTGCCCGGGACACTGAAGCTTTCTTT. Protein sequence: CSARDTEAFF.

The rearrangement links TRBV7-2 to TRBJ2-1; a possible D gene is TRBD2 (6 bases). Per germline, CDR1 SGHTA and CDR2 FQGNSA. The germline V and J ends were trimmed by 0 bases and 7 bases, with 13 bases remaining between them. The length of the CDR3 is 15 residues. The CDR3 reads CASSLAWARGNEQFF. In DNA form, the CDR3 reads TGTGCCAGCAGCTTAGCCTGGGCGCGGGGAAATGAGCAGTTCTTC.

The chain joins TRBV6-5 to TRBJ2-7; TRBD1 might be the D (6 bases). The germline V and J ends were trimmed by 5 bases and 2 bases, with 16 bases remaining between them. The CDR3 covers 15 residues. Germline V lookup: CDR1 MNHEY, CDR2 SVGAGI. The CDR3 loop reads CASSRKQGTPYEQYF. CDR3 DNA sequence: TGTGCCAGCAGTCGTAAGCAGGGGACGCCCTACGAGCAGTACTTC.

CDR3 DNA sequence: TGTGCCAGCAGCGTACTGTCGGGGGGGGAGACAGATACGCAGTATTTT. Protein: CASSVLSGGETDTQYF. This chain uses TRBV9 with TRBJ2-3; the match to TRBD2 covers 8 bases. The trim removed 1 base at V and 3 bases at J, leaving 7 bases unmatched. CDR1 is SGDLS, CDR2 YYNGEE, per germline. The CDR3 consists of 16 residues.

There are a few counts of this clone. The J gene is TRBJ2-3, the V gene TRBV7-9, with D perhaps matching TRBD1 (6 bases). This CDR3 contains 14 residues. Trimming took 4 bases from V and 2 from J, leaving 10 bases between them. CDR1 is SEHNR, CDR2 FQNEAQ, per germline (reference sequence). DNA of the CDR3: TGTGCCAGCAGCTCTACAGGGTACACAGATACGCAGTATTTT. Translation gives CASSSTGYTDTQYF.

This sequence joins TRBV7-8 and TRBJ2-3; 8 bases fit TRBD2. The CDR3 sequence is 15 residues long. V was pared by 1 base and J by 6 bases, with 6 bases of the junction left unmatched. In germline, CDR1 is SGHVS, CDR2 FQNEAQ. CDR3 residues: CASSLVSGGPDTQYF. CDR3 in DNA: TGTGCCAGCAGCTTAGTTTCGGGGGGGCCGGATACGCAGTATTTT.

Worth noting for this clone: Since a much larger clone is just one base distant, this may be a read error. Other DNA sequences in this sample translate to the same CDR3. The DNA for the CDR3 is TGTGCCAGCAGCCCGACAGGGGAGACTGAAGCTTTCTTT. This codes for CASSPTGETEAFF. The genes are TRBV11-2 and TRBJ1-1, with 8 bases that match TRBD1. Germline V lookup: CDR1 SGHAT, CDR2 FQNNGV. The ends lost 5 bases at V and 5 bases at J; junction bases unmatched: 4. There are 13 residues in the CDR3.

With regard to this clone: Other nucleotide sequences from this sample produce the same CDR3. This sequence joins TRBV5-6 and TRBJ1-1; 8 nucleotides align to TRBD1. J lost 1 base, V lost 2 bases, and 1 base had no gene match. In germline, CDR1 is SGHDT, CDR2 YYEEEE. The CDR3 has 14 residues. The CDR3 reads CASSLDRGNTEAFF. The CDR3 region has the DNA TGTGCCAGCAGCTTAGACAGGGGGAACACTGAAGCTTTCTTT. Using reference TRBV5-6 and TRBJ1-1 for the parts outside the CDR3, the full variable domain is DAGVTQSPTHLIKTRGQQVTLRCSPKSGHDTVSWYQQALGQGPQFIFQYYEEEERQRGNFPDRFSGHQFPNYSSELNVNALLLGDSALYLCASSLDRGNTEAFFGQGTRLTVV.

The chain combines TRBV9 with TRBJ2-3, with TRBD2 matching over 7 bases. CDR3 size: 16 residues. J gave up 3 bases and V 4 bases, and 11 bases lay outside the gene matches. Germline V CDR1 and CDR2: SGDLS, YYNGEE. DNA of the CDR3: TGTGCCAGCAGCCCTGAAAGCGGGGCCAGGACAGATACGCAGTATTTT. Protein product: CASSPESGARTDTQYF.

The chain employs TRBV19 and TRBJ1-6, with D possibly TRBD1 on 5 matching bases. V was shortened by 9 bases and J by 7 bases, with 13 bases between the two germline ends. This CDR3 has 13 residues. CDR1 is LNHDA, CDR2 SQIVND, per germline (reference sequence). As DNA, the CDR3 is TGTGCCAGCAAGGGGAGGGAAAATTCACCCCTCCACTTT. Translating it yields CASKGRENSPLHF.

The V call is TRBV5-5, the J call TRBJ1-3; 7 bases agree with TRBD1. This CDR3 is built from 13 residues. CDR1 is SGHKS, CDR2 YYEKEE, per germline (reference sequence). V lost 4 bases to trimming and J lost 6 bases; unmatched junction nucleotides: 4. The CDR3: CASSGGTENTIYF. Written as DNA, the CDR3 is TGTGCCAGCAGCGGGGGGACAGAAAACACCATATATTTT.

The chain employs TRBV16 and TRBJ1-2; 7 bases line up with TRBD1. Per germline, CDR1 KGHSY and CDR2 FQNENV. Trimming cost V 1 base and J 2 bases; bases outside gene matches: 4. The CDR3 length is 15 residues. The CDR3 protein is CASSQWSGGNYGYTF. The CDR3, as DNA: TGTGCCAGCAGCCAATGGTCAGGGGGGAACTATGGCTACACCTTC.

The V gene is TRBV20-1, the J gene TRBJ2-7, with D uncertain. This CDR3 has 11 amino acids. Germline assignment: CDR1 DFQATT and CDR2 SNEGSKA (reference sequence). The CDR3 loop is CSVDGSYEQYF. For the CDR3, the DNA is TGCAGCGTCGACGGGTCCTACGAGCAGTACTTC.

V and J are TRBV2 and TRBJ1-5; 12 bases agree with TRBD1. This CDR3 contains 15 residues. Germline assignment: CDR1 SNHLY and CDR2 FYNNEI. V lost 3 bases, J lost 6 bases, and 3 bases stayed unmatched. CDR3 in amino acids: CASSEGTGGFQPQHF. The CDR3 DNA is TGTGCCAGCAGTGAGGGGACAGGGGGCTTTCAGCCCCAGCATTTT.

The chain links TRBV9 to TRBJ2-1; TRBD1 agrees at 11 bases. CDR1 is SGDLS and CDR2 is YYNGEE in the germline V gene. This CDR3 is built from 18 residues. Germline trimming cut 1 base from V and 8 bases from J; bases unmatched to any gene: 14. The CDR3 region has the DNA TGTGCCAGCAGCGTACGACCCGGGGGGACAGGGGGTAGGGATGAGCAGTTCTTC. Translation gives CASSVRPGGTGGRDEQFF.

The chain links TRBV19 to TRBJ1-2; D might be TRBD1 (5 bases). V was shortened by 4 bases and J by 7 bases, with 10 bases between the two germline ends. The CDR3 is 12 residues long. The germline V gene has CDR1 LNHDA and CDR2 SQIVND (reference sequence). CDR3 in DNA: TGTGCCAGTAGTACAGGGCTTGGTGGCTACACCTTC. Amino acid sequence: CASSTGLGGYTF.

The chain carries TRBV4-2 and TRBJ1-5; 10 bases fit TRBD1. This CDR3 contains 14 residues. Germline V lookup: CDR1 LGHNA, CDR2 YNFKEQ. The junction had 3 bases not matched to a gene; V was cut back by 4 bases and J by 6 bases. This CDR3 is CASSPGTGAQPQHF. For the CDR3, the DNA is TGTGCCAGCAGCCCCGGGACAGGGGCTCAGCCCCAGCATTTT.

The J gene is TRBJ2-2, the V gene TRBV5-3; D is possibly TRBD1 (5 bases). TRBV5-3 falls under the ORF class, with uncertain function. The ends were cut back, 3 bases at V and 0 bases at J, with 9 bases in the middle. The CDR3 has 15 residues. The CDR3 loop reads CARSSSGSNTGELFF. The CDR3 region has the DNA TGTGCCAGAAGCTCTTCAGGGTCGAACACCGGGGAGCTGTTTTTT.

The chain is built from TRBV7-8 and TRBJ2-2; D remains unclear. Trimming shortened V by 4 bases and J by 0 bases, and 12 bases separated the two germline ends. The V gene's germline CDR1 is SGHVS and CDR2 FQNEAQ. This CDR3 spans 16 amino acids. The CDR3 spells CASSSQIISNTGELFF. In DNA form, the CDR3 reads TGTGCCAGCAGCTCCCAGATTATCTCGAACACCGGGGAGCTGTTTTTT.

The chain combines TRBV6-1 with TRBJ1-6; the D gene is possibly TRBD1 (6 bases). Germline V CDR1 and CDR2: MNHNS, SASEGT. This CDR3 spans 12 amino acids. V lost 2 bases and J lost 14, with 10 bases in between. CDR3 DNA sequence: TGTGCCAGCAGTGAAATTACAGGGTCCCTCCACTTT. Translating gives CASSEITGSLHF.